Listed here are 17 T cell receptor beta chains from one sample, sequenced in a study of shared clonotypes between healthy human individuals. This table comes from immunoSEQ multiplex PCR, and its TCRdb copy is limited to in-frame clones, with some not included. The sample lists approximately 1.5 million clones; around 98% were seen once. Specimen: naive CD4+ T cells sorted from blood. Subset: CD45RA+ positively selected. These receptors originate from a young man in good health.

J is TRBJ2-1 and V is TRBV9; D is perhaps TRBD1 or TRBD2 (5 bases each). The V gene's germline CDR1 is SGDLS and CDR2 YYNGEE. This CDR3 has 14 residues. The V end lost 8 bases, the J end lost 0 bases, and 12 bases lay between the germline ends. CDR3 coding DNA: TGTGCCAGTGAAGAGGGGAGCTCCTACAATGAGCAGTTCTTC. Amino acids: CASEEGSSYNEQFF.

With regard to this clone: Compared with germline, one end of the junction differs, possibly owing to a read error. This chain links TRBV20-1 with TRBJ1-1; the D is unclear. The CDR3 has 8 residues. Germline loops: CDR1 DFQATT, CDR2 SNEGSKA (reference sequence). CDR3 sequence (DNA): TGCAGTGCCACTCCCGCCGACTTT. Encoded protein: CSATPADF.

This rearrangement joins TRBV19 to TRBJ2-7, with D perhaps matching TRBD1 (7 bases). Looked up from germline, CDR1 is LNHDA and CDR2 is SQIVND (reference sequence). This CDR3 has 13 amino acids. V was clipped by 9 bases and J by 3 bases, with 15 bases between them. CDR3 nucleotide sequence: TGTGCCAGCGCCCAGGGGGGATACTACGAGCAGTACTTC. Its protein is CASAQGGYYEQYF.

This chain uses TRBV28 with TRBJ2-3; TRBD1 might be the D (6 bases). V dropped 3 bases and J dropped 1 base, with 11 bases sitting between them. Germline CDR1 and CDR2: MDHEN and SYDVKM. The CDR3 loop spans 15 amino acids. CDR3 bases: TGTGCCAGCAGTTTTAGGGGGTTGGGCACAGATACGCAGTATTTT. Translating gives CASSFRGLGTDTQYF.

Only one count was recorded for this clone. This specimen includes other DNA sequences encoding the same CDR3. CDR3 nucleotide sequence: TGTGCCAGCAGCTTGGGTAGGACAGATACGCAGTATTTT. As protein: CASSLGRTDTQYF. V usage is TRBV5-4 and J usage is TRBJ2-3; D is uncertain. CDR3 length: 13 residues. The germline V and J ends were trimmed by 0 bases and 3 bases, with 5 bases remaining between them. Germline lookup yields CDR1 SGHNT and CDR2 YYREEE (reference sequence). Full variable domain (remainder filled in from reference TRBV5-4 and TRBJ2-3): ETGVTQSPTHLIKTRGQQVTLRCSSQSGHNTVSWYQQALGQGPQFIFQYYREEENGRGNFPPRFSGLQFPNYSSELNVNALELDDSALYLCASSLGRTDTQYFGPGTRLTVL.

The J gene is TRBJ2-7, the V gene TRBV12-2; TRBD1, the D gene given by the table, was not confirmed from the DNA. TRBV12-2 is tagged as a pseudogene. The CDR3 has 16 residues. The chain's CDR3 is CASRFVRQGRPYEQYF. The CDR3, as DNA: TGTGCAAGTCGCTTTGTTAGGCAGGGGCGCCCTTACGAGCAGTACTTC.

The V gene is TRBV7-2, the J gene TRBJ1-5, with a possible D match to TRBD1 (5 bases). Between the trimmed V and J ends, which lost 1 base and 7 bases, there was a span of 14 bases. The CDR3 covers 15 residues. Germline V gene sequence: CDR1 SGHTA, CDR2 FQGNSA. CDR3 in DNA: TGTGCCAGCAGCTTAGGTCGGGGCCGATCGCAGCCCCAGCATTTT. It specifies CASSLGRGRSQPQHF.

This sequence joins TRBV5-1 and TRBJ2-7; D remains ambiguous. The germline CDR1 and CDR2 sequences are SGHRS and YFSETQ. V shed 2 bases and J shed 5 bases, with 11 bases lying between them. The CDR3 length is 13 residues. The CDR3 region has the DNA TGCGCCAGCAGCTTTATTACAGTGGACGAGCAGTACTTC. Residues: CASSFITVDEQYF.

This chain uses TRBV7-8 with TRBJ2-5; weak D call: TRBD2 (5 bases). The CDR3 runs 13 residues. Germline CDR1 reads SGHVS; CDR2 reads FQNEAQ. V was trimmed by 5 bases and J by 4 bases, leaving 11 bases between them. The CDR3 DNA is TGTGCCAGCAGCACTGCTAGCACAGAGACCCAGTACTTC. It encodes CASSTASTETQYF.

V gene TRBV28 combines with J gene TRBJ2-3, with D unresolved. Trimming removed 5 bases at V and 4 bases at J, with 13 bases between. Germline V gene data show CDR1 as MDHEN and CDR2 as SYDVKM. CDR3 length: 14 residues. CDR3 region: CASSPFGSADTQYF. In DNA, the CDR3 is TGTGCCAGCAGTCCCTTCGGAAGCGCAGATACGCAGTATTTT. The full variable domain, in which reference TRBV28 and TRBJ2-3 provide the parts outside the CDR3, is DVKVTQSSRYLVKRTGEKVFLECVQDMDHENMFWYRQDPGLGLRLIYFSYDVKMKEKGDIPEGYSVSREKKERFSLILESASTNQTSMYLCASSPFGSADTQYFGPGTRLTVL.

This rearrangement joins TRBV5-1 to TRBJ1-2; no clear D gene. Germline lookup yields CDR1 SGHRS and CDR2 YFSETQ. The CDR3 length is 13 residues. Between the trimmed V and J ends, which lost 4 bases and 4 bases, there was a span of 11 bases. CDR3 region: CASSAGESYGYTF. The CDR3 DNA sequence: TGCGCCAGCAGCGCCGGGGAGTCCTATGGCTACACCTTC.

This chain uses TRBV6-6 with TRBJ1-1; D gene uncertain. Germline loops: CDR1 MNHNY, CDR2 SVGAGI (reference sequence). This CDR3 is built from 12 residues. V lost 6 bases and J lost 6, with 11 bases in between. Written as DNA, the CDR3 is TGTGCCAGCAGGACTCCGGGATCTGAAGCTTTCTTT. Encoded protein: CASRTPGSEAFF.

This clone showed up just once. The V call is TRBV9, the J call TRBJ1-3; 7 bases map to TRBD1. V shed 2 bases and J 5 bases; nucleotides not matched to a gene: 13. Per the germline V gene, CDR1 is SGDLS and CDR2 is YYNGEE. CDR3 length equals 17 residues. CDR3 coding DNA: TGTGCCAGCAGCGTGACCCCCTTTGCGGGACAGCGAAACACCATATATTTT. Its translation: CASSVTPFAGQRNTIYF.

The V gene is TRBV6-5, the J gene TRBJ1-2, with a weak D call TRBD1 (6 bases). The CDR3 is made up of 14 amino acids. CDR1 MNHEY and CDR2 SVGAGI come from the germline V gene. V was clipped by 5 bases and J by 4 bases, with 14 bases between them. For the CDR3, the DNA is TGTGCCAGCAGTGGGGGGCAGGGTTCCTATGGCTACACCTTC. Its protein product is CASSGGQGSYGYTF.

About this clone itself: Additional DNA sequences in this sample encode the identical CDR3. V is TRBV5-1 and J is TRBJ2-2; tentatively, D is TRBD1 (6 bases). The V gene's germline CDR1 is SGHRS and CDR2 YFSETQ. V was pared by 0 bases and J by 2 bases, with 11 bases between. This CDR3 is 16 amino acids long. CDR3 DNA sequence: TGCGCCAGCAGCTTGGCTGTGGGGGCAAACACCGGGGAGCTGTTTTTT. Translation gives CASSLAVGANTGELFF.

This rearrangement joins TRBV5-5 to TRBJ2-5; no clear D gene. The CDR3 length is 13 residues. Trimming took off 5 bases at V and 2 bases at J, with 10 bases between the two ends. In germline, CDR1 is SGHKS, CDR2 YYEKEE (reference sequence). The CDR3 nucleotides are TGTGCCAGCAGTGCGTATGGACAAGAGACCCAGTACTTC. Residues: CASSAYGQETQYF.

V gene TRBV10-3 combines with J gene TRBJ1-2; D unresolved. The V end was cut by 3 bases, the J end by 4 bases, with 6 bases between. The CDR3 runs to 12 residues. Germline-derived CDR1 and CDR2 are ENHRY and SYGVKD. Written as DNA, the CDR3 is TGTGCCATCAGTGAACGACCCTATGGCTACACCTTC. As protein: CAISERPYGYTF.